This T cell receptor beta chain was sequenced for a study of Graves' ophthalmopathy and Graves' hyperthyroidism. Study background: The term stable hyperthyroidism indicated an absence of ophthalmopathy within 18 months of follow-up.

This clonotype was recorded at least ten times. CDR3 regions of TCR beta were amplified from RNA transcripts. The workflow started with a first-round RT-PCR run with HTBI primers and then moved on to a second-round multiplex PCR. One entry per CDR3 protein, called by TCRdb with MiXCR from the multiplex PCR reads. The data show about 1.2 million distinct CDR3 sequences, with about 36% seen just once and 11% held by the top ten. The V end lost 4 bases, the J end lost 0 bases, and 6 bases lay between the germline ends. CDR3 size: 13 residues. The germline V gene encodes CDR1 LNHDA and CDR2 SQIVND (reference sequence).

The rearrangement uses TRBV19 and TRBJ2-5; possible D gene TRBD1, 5 bases. The sequence derives from an adult man with Graves' hyperthyroidism. Sequenced input: peripheral blood or thyroid tissue (not recorded which). Here the CDR3 reads CASSSRDQETQYF. The CDR3 DNA reads TGTGCCAGTAGTAGCAGGGACCAAGAGACCCAGTACTTC.